This passage covers 13 T cell receptor beta chains from one sample sequenced in a study of CXCR3-negative and CXCR3-positive naive CD8 T cells. The antigens of these receptors remain unknown. UMI-tagged TRB cDNA libraries were built via 5' RACE. TCRdb re-called the 5' RACE reads, yielding one record per CDR3 amino acid sequence without DNA. This sample's table reports 130,000 to 150,000 distinct CDR3 sequences. Study results and caveats: The study found more hydrophobic TRB CDR3s in CXCR3-positive naive cells than in CXCR3-negative naive cells.

Sequences were obtained from naive CXCR3+ CD8+ T cells from blood. Subset given: CD45RO-CCR7+CD27+CD95- naive CD8+ T cells expressing CXCR3 (TNR3+). The receptors here all came from a human donor in good health. Some clones in this sample may be carry-over from other donors' samples.

The V gene is TRBV7-8, the J gene TRBJ2-7; TCRdb reports TRBD1, a call that lacks DNA to check it against. The CDR3 spans 17 residues. Germline V gene lookup returns CDR1 SGHVS and CDR2 FQNEAQ. The CDR3 region is CASSTEGLGQALYEQYF.

The chain carries TRBV21-1 and TRBJ1-4. TRBV21-1 is given as a pseudogene. This CDR3 spans 13 amino acids. CDR3 sequence: CASSGQYYEKLFF.

The chain employs TRBV4-2 and TRBJ2-7; TCRdb selects TRBD1, and the lack of DNA leaves this call unchecked. CDR3 length equals 15 residues. The germline CDR1 and CDR2 sequences are LGHNA and YNFKEQ. The CDR3 protein is CASSQGQQGGHEQYF.

The chain couples TRBV7-9 to TRBJ2-7; lacking DNA, the TRBD1 call made by TCRdb goes unchecked. Germline lookup yields CDR1 SEHNR and CDR2 FQNEAQ (reference sequence). This CDR3 region has 14 residues. The CDR3 spells CASSFSDRPYEQYF.

V gene TRBV5-1 combines with J gene TRBJ2-7. This CDR3 contains 13 residues. The germline CDR1 and CDR2 sequences are SGHRS and YFSETQ. CDR3: CASMPGSSYEQYF.

The chain links TRBV6-6 to TRBJ1-1; the D call from TCRdb, TRBD1, cannot be confirmed without DNA. The CDR3 is 15 residues long. CDR1 is MNHNY, CDR2 SVGAGI, per germline (reference sequence). This CDR3 is CASSLRGTVNTEAFF.

The rearrangement uses TRBV29-1 and TRBJ1-1; TCRdb indicates TRBD1, and absent DNA this call remains unverified. CDR1 and CDR2 from the germline V gene are SQVTM and ANQGSEA. The CDR3 has 12 amino acids. CDR3 loop: CSVGDSHTEAFF.

The V and J genes are TRBV2 and TRBJ2-5. Germline V gene lookup returns CDR1 SNHLY and CDR2 FYNNEI. The CDR3 is 13 amino acids. CDR3 loop: CASLGLTIETQYF.

The chain combines TRBV21-1 with TRBJ2-6; TCRdb indicates TRBD1, and absent DNA this call remains unverified. TRBV21-1 is a listed pseudogene. There are 18 residues in the CDR3. CDR3 loop: CASSPGQGAGSGANVLTF.

The chain employs TRBV12-3 or TRBV12-4 and TRBJ1-2. CDR3 length equals 16 residues. The CDR3 protein is CASSLGLDHANYGYTF.

V gene TRBV5-4 combines with J gene TRBJ2-7; TCRdb gives TRBD1 as the D gene, but with no DNA this cannot be confirmed. The CDR3 length is 13 residues. CDR1 and CDR2 from the germline V gene are SGHNT and YYREEE (reference sequence). CDR3 amino acids: CAYGGGTTYEQYF.

V is TRBV27 and J is TRBJ2-7; without DNA, the TCRdb call of TRBD1 cannot be checked. The CDR3 has 15 amino acids. Germline-derived CDR1 and CDR2 are MNHEY and SMNVEV (reference sequence). The CDR3 is CASSPQRGETYEQYF.

The chain carries TRBV27 and TRBJ2-1. Germline V gene sequence: CDR1 MNHEY, CDR2 SMNVEV (reference sequence). The CDR3 is 13 amino acids. The CDR3 here is CASSKVAYNEQFF.